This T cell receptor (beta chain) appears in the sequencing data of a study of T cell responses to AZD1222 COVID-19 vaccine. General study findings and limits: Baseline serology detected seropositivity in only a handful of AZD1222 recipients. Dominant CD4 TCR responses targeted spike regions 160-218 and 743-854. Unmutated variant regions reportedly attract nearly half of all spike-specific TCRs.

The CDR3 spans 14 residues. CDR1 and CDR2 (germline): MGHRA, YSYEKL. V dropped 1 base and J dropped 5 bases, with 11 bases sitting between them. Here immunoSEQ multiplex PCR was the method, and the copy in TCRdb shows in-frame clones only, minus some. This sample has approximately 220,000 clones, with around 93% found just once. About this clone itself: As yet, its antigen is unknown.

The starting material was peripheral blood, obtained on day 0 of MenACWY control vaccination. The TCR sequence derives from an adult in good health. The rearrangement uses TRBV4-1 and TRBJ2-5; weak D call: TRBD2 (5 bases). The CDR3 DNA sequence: TGCGCCAGCAGCCAAGCCGGAGGTTCGGAGACCCAGTACTTC. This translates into CASSQAGGSETQYF.